This is a list of T cell receptor beta chains from one sample in a study of shared clonotypes between healthy human individuals. Libraries were prepared by immunoSEQ multiplex PCR; TCRdb keeps only in-frame clonotypes and omits some of them. The data hold 550,000 to 650,000 clones, with about 96% observed a single time. The source material was naive CD8+ T cells sorted from blood. These receptors all stem from a woman aged 25 to 39 in good health. The CDR3 runs from the conserved cysteine through the conserved F or W. A D gene is named only where the DNA matches it firmly. Clone sizes are given selectively: once, few, many, or a class where the clone is expanded.

j_call v_call clone_size d_call cdr3_aa cdr3_nt
TRBJ1-2 TRBV19 NA NA CASHPGPNYGYTF TGTGCCAGTCACCCCGGGCCCAACTATGGCTACACCTTC
TRBJ2-7 TRBV11-2 NA NA CASSLYQGPGQEQYF TGTGCCAGCAGCTTATATCAGGGCCCGGGGCAGGAGCAGTACTTC
TRBJ2-1 TRBV19 NA NA CASSIFSPHEQFF TGTGCCAGTAGTATATTCTCGCCGCATGAGCAGTTCTTC
TRBJ2-1 TRBV28 once TRBD2 CASSIGSGMTLSSYNEQFF TGTGCCAGCAGTATTGGAAGCGGGATGACCCTTAGCTCCTACAATGAGCAGTTCTTC
TRBJ1-1 TRBV19 NA NA CASSLWGLAEAFF TGTGCCAGTAGTCTCTGGGGATTGGCTGAAGCTTTCTTT
TRBJ2-5 TRBV28 NA TRBD2 CASIKRGQETQYF TGTGCCAGCATTAAGCGGGGACAAGAGACCCAGTACTTC
TRBJ2-7 TRBV27 NA NA CASSLLGGAQSEQYF TGTGCCAGCAGTTTACTTGGGGGGGCGCAGAGCGAGCAGTACTTC
TRBJ2-5 TRBV4-2 NA TRBD2 CASSQDSGDTTETQYF TGTGCCAGCAGCCAAGATAGCGGGGACACCACAGAGACCCAGTACTTC
TRBJ1-3 TRBV27 NA NA CASSPRQASSGNTIYF TGTGCCAGCAGTCCCCGACAGGCGAGCTCTGGAAACACCATATATTTT
TRBJ2-3 TRBV11-2 NA NA CASSYLADTQYF TGTGCCAGCAGCTATTTAGCAGATACGCAGTATTTT
TRBJ2-1 TRBV28 NA NA CASSLTPGTNEQFF TGTGCCAGCAGTTTGACCCCCGGGACCAATGAGCAGTTCTTC
TRBJ1-5 TRBV28 NA NA CAGKGGGNQPQHF TGTGCCGGAAAGGGAGGGGGGAATCAGCCCCAGCATTTT
TRBJ2-1 TRBV10-2 NA NA CASSDSYEQFF TGCGCCAGCAGTGATTCCTATGAGCAGTTCTTC
TRBJ1-5 TRBV19 NA NA CASSIVGGRIDQPQHF TGTGCCAGTAGTATAGTAGGAGGGCGTATCGATCAGCCCCAGCATTTT
TRBJ1-4 TRBV7-2 NA NA CASSLQGPKLFF TGTGCCAGCAGCTTACAGGGTCCAAAACTGTTTTTT
TRBJ2-7 TRBV4-2 once NA CASSQGIGQSTYEQYF TGTGCCAGCAGCCAAGGGATCGGCCAGAGTACCTACGAGCAGTACTTC
TRBJ2-5 TRBV28 NA TRBD1 CASREGGGETQYF TGTGCCAGCAGAGAAGGGGGCGGTGAGACCCAGTACTTC
TRBJ2-2 TRBV30 NA NA CAWSEGEAGELFF TGTGCCTGGAGTGAAGGGGAGGCCGGGGAGCTGTTTTTT
TRBJ2-4 TRBV28 NA NA CASSLRIAKNIQYF TGTGCCAGCAGTTTACGCATAGCCAAAAACATTCAGTACTTC
TRBJ2-5 TRBV27 NA NA CASSIPRGTQYF TGTGCCAGCAGTATTCCGAGGGGGACCCAGTACTTC
TRBJ2-4 TRBV7-9 once NA CASSPRQTKNIQYF TGTGCCAGCAGCCCACGACAGACCAAAAACATTCAGTACTTC
TRBJ2-7 TRBV7-8 once TRBD2 CASSPWTSGTYEQYF TGTGCCAGCAGCCCATGGACTAGCGGAACCTACGAGCAGTACTTC
TRBJ2-1 TRBV9 NA NA CASSPARGGGLNEQFF TGTGCCAGCAGCCCAGCTCGCGGAGGGGGTTTGAATGAGCAGTTCTTC
TRBJ2-5 TRBV27 NA NA CASRGIAETQYF TGTGCCAGCCGAGGGATAGCGGAGACCCAGTACTTC
TRBJ2-7 TRBV4-1 NA TRBD2 CASKPTSGYAYEQYF TGCGCCAGTAAGCCCACTAGCGGTTATGCCTACGAGCAGTACTTC
TRBJ2-1 TRBV15 NA TRBD1 CATMKDRDYNEQFF TGTGCCACCATGAAGGACAGGGACTACAATGAGCAGTTCTTC
TRBJ2-2 TRBV2 NA NA CASSRQGYDGELFF TGTGCCAGCAGTCGTCAGGGGTACGACGGGGAGCTGTTTTTT
TRBJ2-5 TRBV28 NA NA CASRPDKYQETQYF TGTGCCAGCAGACCAGACAAGTACCAAGAGACCCAGTACTTC
TRBJ2-1 TRBV6-5 NA TRBD2 CASSPVGVAGVEQFF TGTGCCAGCAGTCCCGTGGGGGTAGCGGGAGTTGAGCAGTTCTTC
TRBJ1-1 TRBV7-9 NA NA CASLKGGRAEAFF TGTGCCAGCCTTAAAGGGGGGCGAGCTGAAGCTTTCTTT
TRBJ2-2 TRBV6-1 NA NA CASTFPNTGELFF TGTGCCAGTACCTTTCCGAACACCGGGGAGCTGTTTTTT
TRBJ2-4 TRBV10-2 NA TRBD1 CASSDRTGINIQYF TGCGCCAGCAGTGACCGGACAGGGATCAACATTCAGTACTTC